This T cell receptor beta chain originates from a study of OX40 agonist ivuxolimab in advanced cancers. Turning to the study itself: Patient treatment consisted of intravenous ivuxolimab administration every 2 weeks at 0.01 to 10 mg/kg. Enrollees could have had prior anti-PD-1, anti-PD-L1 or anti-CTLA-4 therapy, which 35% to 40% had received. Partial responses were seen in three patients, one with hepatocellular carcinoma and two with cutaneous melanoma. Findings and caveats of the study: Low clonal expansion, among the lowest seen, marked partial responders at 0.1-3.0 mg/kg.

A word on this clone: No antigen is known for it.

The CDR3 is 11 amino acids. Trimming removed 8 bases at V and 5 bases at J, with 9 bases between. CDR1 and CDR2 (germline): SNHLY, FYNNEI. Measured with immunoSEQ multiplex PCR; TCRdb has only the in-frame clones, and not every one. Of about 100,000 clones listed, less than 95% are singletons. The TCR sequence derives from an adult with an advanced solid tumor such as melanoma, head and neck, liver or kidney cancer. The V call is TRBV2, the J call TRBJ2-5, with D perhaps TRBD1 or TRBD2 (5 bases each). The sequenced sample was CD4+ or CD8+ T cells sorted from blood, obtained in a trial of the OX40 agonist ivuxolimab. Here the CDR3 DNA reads TGTGCCAGCCAGGGCGGGGAGACCCAGTACTTC. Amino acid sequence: CASQGGETQYF.